Shown below are 27 T cell receptor beta chains from a single sample sequenced in a study of Ad26.COV2.S vaccination and SARS-CoV-2 variants. Treatment indicated: 19 received Ad26.COV2.S at low or high dose, single or two shots; roughly five received placebo; per-sample allocation not given. Day 63 after the first vaccine or placebo injection was the time point for sampling. Some clones are missing from TCRdb's copy, which holds only in-frame ones; the method was immunoSEQ multiplex PCR. This table has some 500,000 clones, about 88% appearing once. The source was peripheral blood, collected in a trial of Ad26.COV2.S vaccine versus placebo. These receptors were collected from a person between 18 and 65 years old who received the Ad26.COV2.S COVID-19 vaccine or a placebo.

This chain uses TRBV3-1 (or the pseudogene TRBV3-2) with TRBJ1-6, with D uncertain. Germline V CDR1 and CDR2: LGHDT, YNNKEL (reference sequence). V was clipped by 2 bases and J by 13 bases, with 12 bases between them. The CDR3 has 13 residues. CDR3: CASSQTLRGPLHF. CDR3 coding DNA: TGTGCCAGCAGCCAAACCCTCCGAGGGCCCCTCCACTTT.

The chain carries TRBV12-5 and TRBJ2-3; tentatively, D is TRBD2 (6 bases). This CDR3 spans 13 amino acids. The germline gives CDR1 LGHNT, CDR2 FRNRAP. Between the trimmed V and J ends, which lost 6 bases and 10 bases, there was a span of 17 bases. CDR3: CASGFGGFRAQYF. The CDR3 DNA follows: TGTGCTAGTGGATTCGGGGGTTTCCGGGCGCAGTATTTT.

The chain carries TRBV3-1 (or the pseudogene TRBV3-2) and TRBJ2-2, with D perhaps TRBD1 (6 bases). Per germline, CDR1 LGHDT and CDR2 YNNKEL (reference sequence). The V and J ends lost 11 bases and 7 bases respectively, with 26 bases between them. This CDR3 is 16 amino acids long. CDR3 sequence (DNA): TGTGCCTTTGGGGATAGCAGGGGCTCCTCTTACGGGGAGCTGTTTTTT. It is translated as CAFGDSRGSSYGELFF.

For the CDR3, the DNA is TGTGCCAGCAGCTTAGCCCCAGACACCGGGGAGCTGTTTTTT. Translating it yields CASSLAPDTGELFF. The chain joins TRBV11-2 to TRBJ2-2, with D unresolved. Looked up from germline, CDR1 is SGHAT and CDR2 is FQNNGV. The CDR3 has 14 amino acids. Trimming left V 1 base short and J 3 bases short, with 6 bases between.

This chain uses TRBV4-1 with TRBJ2-3, with D hard to call. Germline V gene data show CDR1 as MGHRA and CDR2 as YSYEKL. The CDR3 loop spans 16 amino acids. V lost 1 base to trimming and J lost 6 bases, with 17 bases between them. The CDR3 region is CASSQGRPLSTDTQYF. The CDR3 DNA sequence: TGCGCCAGCAGCCAAGGGCGGCCGCTCTCTACGGATACGCAGTATTTT.

The chain uses TRBV4-1 and TRBJ1-1; 9 bases line up with TRBD1. The trim removed 0 bases at V and 6 bases at J, leaving 2 bases unmatched. The V gene's germline CDR1 is MGHRA and CDR2 YSYEKL. CDR3 length: 14 amino acids. In DNA form, the CDR3 reads TGCGCCAGCAGCCAAGATGGGGACAGGGCTGAAGCTTTCTTT. It specifies CASSQDGDRAEAFF.

The V call is TRBV4-1, the J call TRBJ1-1, with D possibly matching TRBD1 (5 bases). Germline V gives CDR1 MGHRA, CDR2 YSYEKL. V was trimmed by 4 bases and J by 0 bases, leaving 12 bases between them. The CDR3 totals 15 residues. Here the CDR3 reads CASSLDRSMNTEAFF. Written as DNA, the CDR3 is TGCGCCAGCAGCCTAGACAGAAGCATGAACACTGAAGCTTTCTTT.

The chain recombines TRBV9 with TRBJ2-1; D unresolved. The V and J ends lost 2 bases and 4 bases respectively, with 10 bases between them. The germline V gene encodes CDR1 SGDLS and CDR2 YYNGEE. The CDR3 is 14 amino acids. CDR3 nucleotides: TGTGCCAGCAGCGTGGCTCCAATTTACAATGAGCAGTTCTTC. Translating it yields CASSVAPIYNEQFF.

The genes are TRBV11-2 and TRBJ1-3, with D possibly TRBD1 on 5 matching bases. There are 15 residues in the CDR3. V lost 4 bases, J lost 1 base, and 11 bases lay in between. CDR1 SGHAT and CDR2 FQNNGV come from the germline V gene. Here the CDR3 reads CASSSSTVSGNTIYF. As DNA, the CDR3 is TGTGCCAGCAGCTCCTCGACAGTTTCTGGAAACACCATATATTTT.

The chain combines TRBV9 with TRBJ2-3; no definite D call. The CDR3 runs to 14 residues. The germline gives CDR1 SGDLS, CDR2 YYNGEE. The ends were cut back, 4 bases at V and 2 bases at J, with 11 bases in the middle. The CDR3 region is CASSRVGFTDTQYF. For the CDR3, the DNA is TGTGCCAGCAGCCGGGTGGGCTTCACAGATACGCAGTATTTT.

CDR3 DNA sequence: TGTGCCAGCAGAGGACAGACGATCCCGTGGGGCTACACCTTC. Protein sequence: CASRGQTIPWGYTF. The chain recombines TRBV2 with TRBJ1-2; tentative D call: TRBD1 (6 bases). CDR3 size: 14 residues. V dropped 6 bases and J dropped 8 bases, with 19 bases sitting between them. CDR1 and CDR2 (germline): SNHLY, FYNNEI.

The chain combines TRBV28 with TRBJ1-5; D gene uncertain. Trimming cost V 4 bases and J 5 bases, with 15 bases left between them. This CDR3 contains 15 residues. Germline loops: CDR1 MDHEN, CDR2 SYDVKM. This CDR3 is CASSSPDGRHQPQHF. The DNA of the CDR3 is TGTGCCAGCAGTTCCCCGGACGGAAGGCATCAGCCCCAGCATTTT.

This chain joins TRBV19 and TRBJ2-6; 12 nucleotides match TRBD2. The ends lost 1 base at V and 0 bases at J; junction bases unmatched: 4. This CDR3 comprises 19 residues. The germline gives CDR1 LNHDA, CDR2 SQIVND (reference sequence). CDR3 sequence reads: CASSIGLAGAVSGANVLTF. In DNA, the CDR3 is TGTGCCAGTAGTATAGGACTAGCGGGGGCTGTCTCTGGGGCCAACGTCCTGACTTTC.

The rearrangement links TRBV7-2 to TRBJ2-7; 7 bases fit TRBD1. With V trimmed by 0 bases and J by 5 bases, 7 bases remained unmatched. Germline-derived CDR1 and CDR2 are SGHTA and FQGNSA. This CDR3 comprises 15 residues. CDR3 nucleotides: TGTGCCAGCAGCTTAGCCGCCAGACAGGGCCACGAGCAGTACTTC. Protein: CASSLAARQGHEQYF.

The chain combines TRBV15 with TRBJ2-1, with 7 positions matching TRBD2. Germline V lookup: CDR1 LNHNV, CDR2 YYDKDF (reference sequence). Losses at the gene ends were 3 bases for V and 1 base for J; bases not matched to a gene: 6. The CDR3 loop spans 16 amino acids. CDR3 amino acids: CATSRGGSWSYNEQFF. The CDR3 nucleotides are TGTGCCACCAGCAGGGGAGGGAGTTGGTCCTACAATGAGCAGTTCTTC.

The rearrangement joins TRBV5-1 to TRBJ2-3; possibly TRBD1 for D (6 bases). CDR1 and CDR2 from the germline V gene are SGHRS and YFSETQ. Trimming cost V 4 bases and J 4 bases, with 13 bases left between them. CDR3 length: 14 residues. CDR3 amino acids: CASSVGQRADTQYF. The CDR3 DNA is TGCGCCAGCAGCGTCGGACAGAGGGCAGATACGCAGTATTTT. Full variable domain (rest looked up from reference TRBV5-1 and TRBJ2-3): KAGVTQTPRYLIKTRGQQVTLSCSPISGHRSVSWYQQTPGQGLQFLFEYFSETQRNKGNFPGRFSGRQFSNSRSEMNVSTLELGDSALYLCASSVGQRADTQYFGPGTRLTVL.

This chain uses TRBV3-1 (or the pseudogene TRBV3-2) with TRBJ2-5; 11 bases are a match to TRBD1. The length of the CDR3 is 16 residues. The J segment lost 9 bases and the V segment lost 4 bases, leaving 13 bases of the junction unmatched. CDR1 is LGHDT and CDR2 is YNNKEL in the germline V gene (reference sequence). The chain's CDR3 is CASSPAGTGGWIAQYF. In nucleotides, the CDR3 is TGTGCCAGCAGCCCTGCTGGGACAGGGGGATGGATAGCCCAGTACTTC.

V gene TRBV7-6 combines with J gene TRBJ2-5; D not resolved. The CDR3 runs to 15 residues. Trimming took 5 bases from V and 1 from J, leaving 14 bases between them. Germline V gene sequence: CDR1 SGHVS, CDR2 FNYEAQ. CDR3 amino acids: CASSRRERFQETQYF. CDR3 DNA sequence: TGTGCCAGCAGCCGACGAGAGAGATTCCAAGAGACCCAGTACTTC.

The gene calls are TRBV6-5 and TRBJ2-1; possible D gene TRBD2, 5 bases. Germline values: CDR1 MNHEY, CDR2 SVGAGI. CDR3 length: 12 residues. Trimming shortened V by 6 bases and J by 11 bases, and 14 bases separated the two germline ends. Here the CDR3 reads CASSFGQTKQFF. The CDR3 DNA follows: TGTGCCAGCAGCTTCGGGCAGACTAAGCAGTTCTTC.

The chain has TRBV5-4 and TRBJ2-5; D is unresolved. This CDR3 region has 13 residues. CDR1 is SGHNT and CDR2 is YYREEE in the germline V gene (reference sequence). V was cut by 1 base and J by 0 bases, with 4 bases left in between. CDR3 loop: CASSLTNQETQYF. The CDR3 DNA reads as TGTGCCAGCAGCTTGACAAACCAAGAGACCCAGTACTTC. Full variable domain (outside the CDR3, taken from reference TRBV5-4 and TRBJ2-5): ETGVTQSPTHLIKTRGQQVTLRCSSQSGHNTVSWYQQALGQGPQFIFQYYREEENGRGNFPPRFSGLQFPNYSSELNVNALELDDSALYLCASSLTNQETQYFGPGTRLLVL.

CDR3 in amino acids: CASSVGAVPYEQYV. Written as DNA, the CDR3 is TGTGCCAGCAGCGTAGGGGCGGTACCCTACGAGCAGTACGTC. This chain connects TRBV9 to TRBJ2-7; D is unresolved. V lost 0 bases and J 2 bases, leaving 9 bases between the germline ends. The CDR3 is 14 amino acids. Germline CDR1 and CDR2: SGDLS and YYNGEE.

The rearrangement uses TRBV7-2 and TRBJ2-7, with 16 bases that match TRBD2. This CDR3 has 15 residues. Losses at the gene ends were 5 bases for V and 4 bases for J; bases not matched to a gene: 2. Germline CDR1 reads SGHTA; CDR2 reads FQGNSA. The CDR3 sequence is CASSLGLAGGYEQYV. For the CDR3, the DNA is TGTGCCAGCAGCCTGGGACTAGCGGGAGGGTACGAGCAGTACGTC.

The genes are TRBV18 and TRBJ2-7, with TRBD1 identical over 9 bases. This CDR3 spans 15 amino acids. The germline V gene encodes CDR1 KGHSH and CDR2 LQKENI. The V segment lost 2 bases and the J segment 1 base; nucleotides outside the gene matches: 3. The CDR3: CASSPGQGRSYEQYV. The CDR3 DNA reads TGTGCCAGCTCACCAGGACAGGGGCGATCCTACGAGCAGTACGTC.

In nucleotides, the CDR3 is TGTGCCAGTAGTATCGCCGGGGCTCTTTATGGAAACACCATATATTTT. Translated, it gives CASSIAGALYGNTIYF. The chain combines TRBV19 with TRBJ1-3, with a possible D match to TRBD1 (5 bases). Germline V gives CDR1 LNHDA, CDR2 SQIVND (reference sequence). The V end lost 3 bases, the J end lost 3 bases, and 15 bases lay between the germline ends. The CDR3 covers 16 residues.

The rearrangement links TRBV6-4 to TRBJ2-1; D ambiguous. This CDR3 has 15 residues. V gave up 1 base and J gave up 0 bases, with 7 bases separating them. CDR1 is MRHNA, CDR2 SNTAGT, per germline. The DNA for the CDR3 is TGTGCCAGCAGTGACTTCGGTGCCTCCTACAATGAGCAGTTCTTC. Protein: CASSDFGASYNEQFF.

This clone turned up a few times. The chain employs TRBV7-2 and TRBJ2-1; D unresolved. V lost 1 base to trimming and J lost 7 bases, with 11 bases between them. CDR3 length: 14 amino acids. Germline CDR1 reads SGHTA; CDR2 reads FQGNSA. The CDR3 nucleotides read TGTGCCAGCAGCTTAGTAAGGCTGACAAATGAGCAGTTCTTC. Encoded protein: CASSLVRLTNEQFF.

The chain recombines TRBV5-6 with TRBJ2-1; D perhaps matches TRBD1 (5 bases). Germline V gene sequence: CDR1 SGHDT, CDR2 YYEEEE. V lost 2 bases to trimming and J lost 1 base, with 7 bases between them. The CDR3 has 14 amino acids. CDR3 loop: CASSLGVSYNEQFF. CDR3 in DNA: TGTGCCAGCAGCTTAGGGGTATCCTACAATGAGCAGTTCTTC.